This T cell receptor (beta chain) was observed in a study of cytomegalovirus exposure and HLA in healthy donors. Whole-study findings and limits: Cytomegalovirus-associated status was assigned to about 170 TCR beta chains.

The germline gives CDR1 SNHLY, CDR2 FYNNEI. This CDR3 has 13 amino acids. The J segment lost 3 bases and the V segment lost 6 bases, leaving 2 bases of the junction unmatched. About this clone: The antigen remains unidentified.

In the PCR, 60 Vbeta and 13 Jbeta primers were used. Using immunoSEQ multiplex PCR, the repertoire was profiled, and TCRdb retains in-frame clones only, with some absent. The table lists fewer than 110,000 clones, 82% of them singletons. This chain links TRBV2 with TRBJ2-3; 8 bases agree with TRBD1. Sequenced input: PBMCs. The receptor comes from a man aged 25 to 45 in good health and CMV-seropositive. In DNA, the CDR3 is TGTGCCAGCAGCGGACAGGGAACAGATACGCAGTATTTT. Its translation: CASSGQGTDTQYF.